This T cell receptor (beta chain) came from a study of blood T cell repertoires in COVID-19. Study-wide background: Both acute and convalescent COVID-19 samples were obtained from the United States, Italy and Spain. Sources were T cells, B-cell-depleted T cells, or PBMCs; the material itself was cDNA or gDNA.

Methods used by the authors: Counts of nucleated cells, estimated from reference gene primer amplification, were obtained. Sequenced by immunoSEQ multiplex PCR; TCRdb stores in-frame clones only, minus some. D and trimming come from the DNA, and the V and J calls and clone size come from that table. The sample comprises some 78,000 clones, about 91% of which are singletons, and 12% rests with the top ten. The CDR3 spans 11 residues. Germline V gene sequence: CDR1 DFQATT, CDR2 SNEGSKA (reference sequence). V was pared by 5 bases and J by 11 bases, with 8 bases of the junction left unmatched. The chain is built from TRBV20-1 and TRBJ1-1; 7 positions match TRBD1. The clonotype comes from an older man with active or convalescent COVID-19. Sequencing was carried out using peripheral blood. The CDR3 here is CSAFGAGGAFF. The CDR3, as DNA: TGCAGTGCTTTTGGGGCAGGGGGGGCTTTCTTT.